Each of the 21 T cell receptor beta chains below was sequenced from the same sample in a study of vaccination and CD4 T cells after COVID-19. These receptors have no identified antigens. As to treatment: roughly 11-day PBMC culture with coronavirus spike peptide pools or control peptides (ViraFEST assay). The Oncomine TCR Beta short-read assay was applied to DNA of cultured CD4+ T cells. TCRdb reprocessed the PCR reads with MiXCR, giving one entry per CDR3 protein. This sample has tens of thousands of distinct CDR3 sequences, with roughly 70% found just once. The input for sequencing was CD4+ T cells from blood, cultured in vitro, taken after SARS-CoV-2 vaccination. The receptors stem from a human donor who received a COVID-19 vaccine.

The chain couples TRBV24-1 to TRBJ2-7, with D possibly being TRBD1 (6 bases). The length of the CDR3 is 14 residues. Germline V gives CDR1 KGHDR, CDR2 SFDVKD. V dropped 4 bases and J dropped 7 bases, with 16 bases sitting between them. The CDR3 DNA is TGTGCCACCAGTGACCGAGACAGGCCATGGGAGCAGTACTTC. Amino acid sequence: CATSDRDRPWEQYF.

Only one count was recorded for this clonotype. J is TRBJ2-7 and V is TRBV12-3 or TRBV12-4, with 11 nucleotides matching TRBD1. V shed 4 bases, J shed 7 bases, and the junction held 9 bases outside the gene matches. This CDR3 is built from 15 residues. The chain's CDR3 is CASSSRGQGAGEQYF. DNA for the CDR3: TGTGCCAGCAGTTCCAGAGGACAGGGGGCGGGGGAGCAGTACTTC.

The chain links TRBV5-4 to TRBJ2-4; 11 nucleotides line up with TRBD1. The V and J ends lost 4 bases and 4 bases, in that order; junction bases with no gene match: 4. CDR1 is SGHNT and CDR2 is YYREEE in the germline V gene (reference sequence). The CDR3 is made up of 15 amino acids. CDR3 DNA sequence: TGTGCCAGCAGCCTAGGGACAGGGGGAAAAAACATTCAGTACTTC. Amino acid sequence: CASSLGTGGKNIQYF.

The chain links TRBV5-4 to TRBJ1-1; 9 bases fit TRBD1. CDR1 and CDR2 from the germline V gene are SGHNT and YYREEE (reference sequence). The CDR3 is 17 amino acids. The ends lost 3 bases at V and 10 bases at J; junction bases unmatched: 19. CDR3 loop: CASSSEQRDRDVIRAFF. The CDR3 bases are TGTGCCAGCAGCTCAGAACAACGGGACAGGGATGTCATAAGAGCTTTCTTT.

This clonotype occurred a few times. The V call is TRBV14, the J call TRBJ1-1, with D unresolved. CDR1 SGHDN and CDR2 FVKESK come from the germline V gene. This CDR3 is built from 15 residues. V was cut by 0 bases and J by 6 bases, with 14 bases left in between. The CDR3 here is CASSQDLLGIAEAFF. The CDR3, as DNA: TGTGCCAGCAGCCAAGATCTGTTGGGTATCGCTGAAGCTTTCTTT.

The count of this clonotype is one. This rearrangement joins TRBV19 to TRBJ1-5; no clear D gene. Germline loops: CDR1 LNHDA, CDR2 SQIVND (reference sequence). The CDR3 extends over 15 amino acids. The germline V and J ends were trimmed by 9 bases and 7 bases, with 22 bases remaining between them. The CDR3 protein is CASRRLDGGGQPQHF. CDR3 DNA: TGTGCCAGCAGGAGATTGGACGGAGGCGGCCAGCCCCAGCATTTT.

By its share, this clonotype is medium-sized (0.01 to 0.1%). V and J are TRBV2 and TRBJ2-7; D is uncertain. Trimming took off 6 bases at V and 1 base at J, with 7 bases between the two ends. CDR1 and CDR2 from the germline V gene are SNHLY and FYNNEI. This CDR3 comprises 12 residues. CDR3 region: CASRQWSYEQYF. The CDR3 DNA sequence: TGTGCCAGCAGGCAGTGGTCCTACGAGCAGTACTTC. The full variable domain, rest sourced from reference TRBV2 and TRBJ2-7, is EPEVTQTPSHQVTQMGQEVILRCVPISNHLYFYWYRQILGQKVEFLVSFYNNEISEKSEIFDDQFSVERPDGSNFTLKIRSTKLEDSAMYFCASRQWSYEQYFGPGTRLTVT.

V usage is TRBV19 and J usage is TRBJ1-2; 8 nucleotides agree with TRBD1. The CDR3 extends over 16 amino acids. CDR1 is LNHDA and CDR2 is SQIVND in the germline V gene (reference sequence). V was clipped by 5 bases and J by 4 bases; unmatched bases: 12. This CDR3 reads CASSVRGLTPLYGYTF. CDR3 sequence (DNA): TGTGCCAGTAGTGTCAGGGGGCTCACGCCCCTCTATGGCTACACCTTC. Full variable domain (outside the CDR3, taken from reference TRBV19 and TRBJ1-2): DGGITQSPKYLFRKEGQNVTLSCEQNLNHDAMYWYRQDPGQGLRLIYYSQIVNDFQKGDIAEGYSVSREKKESFPLTVTSAQKNPTAFYLCASSVRGLTPLYGYTFGSGTRLTVV.

Concerning this clonotype itself: The junction departs from the called germline gene at one end, perhaps through a read error. J is TRBJ2-7 and V is TRBV6-1; 12 bases agree with TRBD2. Looked up from germline, CDR1 is MNHNS and CDR2 is SASEGT. The CDR3 spans 17 residues. The CDR3: CAISEITSGGPTYEQYF. The CDR3 DNA reads TGTGCCATCAGTGAAATCACTAGCGGGGGGCCCACCTACGAGCAGTACTTC.

The chain recombines TRBV6-1 with TRBJ1-5; D gene uncertain. The CDR3 has 16 amino acids. The germline V gene encodes CDR1 MNHNS and CDR2 SASEGT. Trimming removed 6 bases from V and 1 base from J, with 16 bases in between. CDR3 amino acids: CASRLHTGISNQPQHF. For the CDR3, the DNA is TGTGCCAGCAGATTACACACGGGAATAAGCAATCAGCCCCAGCATTTT.

The chain joins TRBV20-1 to TRBJ2-3; 13 nucleotides agree with TRBD2. J lost 5 bases, V lost 5 bases, and 10 bases had no gene match. CDR1 is DFQATT, CDR2 SNEGSKA, per germline (reference sequence). This CDR3 spans 16 amino acids. CDR3 loop: CSALSGLAGVRDTQYF. DNA of the CDR3: TGCAGTGCTCTGTCAGGACTAGCGGGGGTGAGAGATACGCAGTATTTT.

The chain recombines TRBV7-2 with TRBJ2-7, with 8 bases matching TRBD1. The CDR3 is made up of 14 amino acids. Germline V gives CDR1 SGHTA, CDR2 FQGNSA. J lost 3 bases, V lost 5 bases, and 6 bases had no gene match. CDR3 protein: CASSPRTGNYEQYF. The CDR3, as DNA: TGTGCCAGCAGCCCCCGGACAGGGAACTACGAGCAGTACTTC.

This clonotype has only a few counts. The chain has TRBV5-4 and TRBJ2-3; possible D gene TRBD2, 6 bases. CDR1 and CDR2 (germline): SGHNT, YYREEE (reference sequence). This CDR3 has 13 amino acids. Trimming took off 5 bases at V and 0 bases at J, with 7 bases between the two ends. For the CDR3, the DNA is TGTGCCAGCAGAGGGACTAGCACAGATACGCAGTATTTT. Protein product: CASRGTSTDTQYF.

This clonotype was seen only a few times. J is TRBJ2-1 and V is TRBV11-2; 9 bases line up with TRBD2. CDR3 size: 18 residues. Germline loops: CDR1 SGHAT, CDR2 FQNNGV. J gave up 4 bases and V 4 bases, and 14 bases lay outside the gene matches. CDR3 DNA sequence: TGTGCCAGCAGCTCTCAGGGCGGGGGGGCCTTAGGGTACAATGAGCAGTTCTTC. It is translated as CASSSQGGGALGYNEQFF.

The chain carries TRBV21-1 and TRBJ2-5; the table's D call, TRBD2, has no DNA check behind it. TRBV21-1 is listed as a pseudogene. This CDR3 spans 16 amino acids. The CDR3 DNA is TGTGCCAGCAGCAGATCTAGCGGGGGGCCACAAGAGACCCAGTACTTC. Translation gives CASSRSSGGPQETQYF.

V and J are TRBV30 and TRBJ1-1; D is unresolved. Germline V lookup: CDR1 GTSNPN, CDR2 SVGIG (reference sequence). There are 11 residues in the CDR3. V was cut by 2 bases and J by 7 bases, with 8 bases left in between. The CDR3 is CAWSLTREAFF. CDR3 nucleotides: TGTGCCTGGAGTTTAACGCGTGAAGCTTTCTTT.

This chain links TRBV24-1 with TRBJ1-5; weak D call: TRBD1 (6 bases). The V gene's germline CDR1 is KGHDR and CDR2 SFDVKD. V was cut by 5 bases and J by 6 bases, with 10 bases left in between. There are 13 residues in the CDR3. In nucleotides, the CDR3 is TGTGCCACCAGTGCAGGGGCGATTCAGCCCCAGCATTTT. Its protein is CATSAGAIQPQHF.

This clonotype has more than one count but fewer than ten. The V call is TRBV20-1, the J call TRBJ1-5; tentative D call: TRBD1 (6 bases). This CDR3 spans 14 amino acids. V was pared by 0 bases and J by 2 bases, with 8 bases between. Germline V gene lookup returns CDR1 DFQATT and CDR2 SNEGSKA (reference sequence). CDR3 DNA sequence: TGCAGTGCTAGAGATTGGACAGGCAATCAGCCCCAGCATTTT. Amino acid sequence: CSARDWTGNQPQHF.

This clonotype came up a few times. The chain carries TRBV6-1 and TRBJ2-5, with TRBD2 matching 13 bases. With 5 bases clipped from V and 1 base from J, the junction kept 7 bases outside the gene matches. The CDR3 consists of 17 residues. CDR1 is MNHNS and CDR2 is SASEGT in the germline V gene. The CDR3 DNA follows: TGTGCCAGCAGTCCTCCCGGACTAGCGGGGGTCCAAGAGACCCAGTACTTC. Amino acids: CASSPPGLAGVQETQYF.

This clonotype has just one count. V and J are TRBV5-1 and TRBJ1-2; no firm D call. Germline values: CDR1 SGHRS, CDR2 YFSETQ. V was cut by 4 bases and J by 6 bases, with 10 bases left in between. This CDR3 is 12 amino acids long. Here the CDR3 reads CASSRELDGYTF. In DNA form, the CDR3 reads TGCGCCAGCAGCCGGGAACTGGATGGCTACACCTTC. Together with reference TRBV5-1 and TRBJ1-2, the CDR3 gives the full variable domain: KAGVTQTPRYLIKTRGQQVTLSCSPISGHRSVSWYQQTPGQGLQFLFEYFSETQRNKGNFPGRFSGRQFSNSRSEMNVSTLELGDSALYLCASSRELDGYTFGSGTRLTVV.

This clonotype has only one observation. V gene TRBV4-2 combines with J gene TRBJ1-3, with a possible D match to TRBD1 (5 bases). The CDR3 runs 16 residues. Trimming removed 0 bases at V and 0 bases at J, with 9 bases between. Germline V gene lookup returns CDR1 LGHNA and CDR2 YNFKEQ. CDR3 nucleotides: TGTGCCAGCAGCCAAGAAGCGACAGTCTCTGGAAACACCATATATTTT. Translating it yields CASSQEATVSGNTIYF.